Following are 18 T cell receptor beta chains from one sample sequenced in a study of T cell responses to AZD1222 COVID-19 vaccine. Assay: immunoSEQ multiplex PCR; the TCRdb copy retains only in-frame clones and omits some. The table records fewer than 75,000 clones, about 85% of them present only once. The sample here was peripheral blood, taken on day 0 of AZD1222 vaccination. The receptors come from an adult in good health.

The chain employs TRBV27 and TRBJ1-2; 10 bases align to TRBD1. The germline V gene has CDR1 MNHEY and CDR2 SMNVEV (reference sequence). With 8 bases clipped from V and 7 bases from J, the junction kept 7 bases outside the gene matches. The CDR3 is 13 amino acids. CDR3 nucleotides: TGTGCCAGCGGCCGACAGGGGGCTGCTGGCTACACCTTC. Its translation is CASGRQGAAGYTF.

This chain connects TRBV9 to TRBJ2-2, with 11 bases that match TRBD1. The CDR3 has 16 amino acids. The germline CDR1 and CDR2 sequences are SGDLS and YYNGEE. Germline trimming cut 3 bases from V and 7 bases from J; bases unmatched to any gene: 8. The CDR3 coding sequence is TGTGCCAGCAGCGCGAGGGACAGGGGGGTTGTCGGGGAGCTGTTTTTT. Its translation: CASSARDRGVVGELFF.

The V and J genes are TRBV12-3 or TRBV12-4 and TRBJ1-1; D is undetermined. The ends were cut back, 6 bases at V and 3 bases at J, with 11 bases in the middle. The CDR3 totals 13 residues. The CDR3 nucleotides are TGTGCCAGCAGGACCATTTTGGACACTGAAGCTTTCTTT. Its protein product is CASRTILDTEAFF.

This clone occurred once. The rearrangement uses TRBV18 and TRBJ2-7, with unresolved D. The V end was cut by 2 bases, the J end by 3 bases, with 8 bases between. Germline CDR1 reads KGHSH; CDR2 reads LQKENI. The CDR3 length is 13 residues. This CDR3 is CASSPDVDYEQYF. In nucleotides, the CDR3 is TGTGCCAGCTCACCAGACGTTGACTACGAGCAGTACTTC.

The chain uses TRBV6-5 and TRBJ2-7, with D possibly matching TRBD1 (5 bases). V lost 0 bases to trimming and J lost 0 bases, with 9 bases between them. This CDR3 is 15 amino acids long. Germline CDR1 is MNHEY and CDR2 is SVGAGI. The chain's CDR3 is CASSYSGRSSYEQYF. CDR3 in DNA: TGTGCCAGCAGTTACTCGGGGCGGAGCTCCTACGAGCAGTACTTC.

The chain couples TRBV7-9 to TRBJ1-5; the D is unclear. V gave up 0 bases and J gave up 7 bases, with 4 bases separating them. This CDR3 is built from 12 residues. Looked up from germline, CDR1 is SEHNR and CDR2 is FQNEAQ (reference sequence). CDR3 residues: CASSLAEQPQHF. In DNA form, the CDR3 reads TGTGCCAGCAGCTTAGCTGAGCAGCCCCAGCATTTT.

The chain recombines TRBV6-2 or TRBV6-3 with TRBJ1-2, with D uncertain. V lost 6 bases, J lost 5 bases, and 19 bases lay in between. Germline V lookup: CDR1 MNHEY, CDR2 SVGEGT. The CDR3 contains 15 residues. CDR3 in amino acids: CASSPVEGLSYGYTF. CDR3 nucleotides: TGTGCCAGCAGCCCCGTTGAAGGGCTTTCTTATGGCTACACCTTC.

CDR3 amino acids: CASRDTGELFF. For the CDR3, the DNA is TGTGCCAGCCGTGACACCGGGGAGCTGTTTTTT. This chain connects TRBV13 to TRBJ2-2; D uncertain. This CDR3 comprises 11 residues. V was pared by 8 bases and J by 3 bases, with 4 bases between. Germline V gene sequence: CDR1 PRHDT, CDR2 FYEKMQ (reference sequence).

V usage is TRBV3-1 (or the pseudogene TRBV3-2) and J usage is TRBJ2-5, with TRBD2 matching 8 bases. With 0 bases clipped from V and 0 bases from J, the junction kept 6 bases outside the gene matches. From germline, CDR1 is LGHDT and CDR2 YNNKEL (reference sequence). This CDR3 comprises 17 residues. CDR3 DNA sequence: TGTGCCAGCAGCCAAGATTTGGCGGGGGGTTACCAAGAGACCCAGTACTTC. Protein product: CASSQDLAGGYQETQYF.

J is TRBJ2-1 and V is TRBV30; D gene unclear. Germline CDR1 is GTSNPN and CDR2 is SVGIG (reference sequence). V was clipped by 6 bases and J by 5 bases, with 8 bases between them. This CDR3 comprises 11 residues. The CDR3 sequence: CACTADNEQFF. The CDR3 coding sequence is TGTGCCTGTACAGCTGACAATGAGCAGTTCTTC.

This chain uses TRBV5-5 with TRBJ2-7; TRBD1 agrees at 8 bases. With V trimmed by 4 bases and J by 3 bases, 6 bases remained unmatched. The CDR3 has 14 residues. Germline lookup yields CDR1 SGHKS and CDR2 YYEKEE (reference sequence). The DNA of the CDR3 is TGTGCCAGCAGCCCGCAAGGACAGGGCTACGAGCAGTACTTC. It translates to CASSPQGQGYEQYF.

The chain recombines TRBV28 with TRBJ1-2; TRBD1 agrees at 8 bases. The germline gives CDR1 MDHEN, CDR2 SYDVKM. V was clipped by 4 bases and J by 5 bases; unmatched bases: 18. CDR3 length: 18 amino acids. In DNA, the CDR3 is TGTGCCAGCAGTTCTCCGACCCATACTCGGACAGGGCGGTATGGCTACACCTTC. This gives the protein CASSSPTHTRTGRYGYTF.

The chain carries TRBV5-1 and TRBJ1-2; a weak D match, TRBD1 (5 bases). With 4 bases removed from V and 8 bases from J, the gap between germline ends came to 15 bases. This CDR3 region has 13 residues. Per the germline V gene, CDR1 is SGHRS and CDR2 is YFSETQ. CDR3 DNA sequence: TGCGCCAGCAGCCAAGGTCAGGGATCCGGCTACACCTTC. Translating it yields CASSQGQGSGYTF.

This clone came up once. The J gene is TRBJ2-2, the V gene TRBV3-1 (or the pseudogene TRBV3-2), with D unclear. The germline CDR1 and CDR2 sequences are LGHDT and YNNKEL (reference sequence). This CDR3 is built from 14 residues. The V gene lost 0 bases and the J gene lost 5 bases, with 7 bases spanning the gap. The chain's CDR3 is CASSQDARTGELFF. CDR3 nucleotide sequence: TGTGCCAGCAGCCAAGATGCGAGAACCGGGGAGCTGTTTTTT.

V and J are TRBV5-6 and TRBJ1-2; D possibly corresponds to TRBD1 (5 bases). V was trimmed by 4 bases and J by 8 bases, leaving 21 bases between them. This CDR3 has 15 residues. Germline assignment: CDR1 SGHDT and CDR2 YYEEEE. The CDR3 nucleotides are TGTGCCAGCAGCGGGGGTCGAGGGGCGCCGGAAGGCTACACCTTC. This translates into CASSGGRGAPEGYTF. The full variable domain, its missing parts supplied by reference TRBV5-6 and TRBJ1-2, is DAGVTQSPTHLIKTRGQQVTLRCSPKSGHDTVSWYQQALGQGPQFIFQYYEEEERQRGNFPDRFSGHQFPNYSSELNVNALLLGDSALYLCASSGGRGAPEGYTFGSGTRLTVV.

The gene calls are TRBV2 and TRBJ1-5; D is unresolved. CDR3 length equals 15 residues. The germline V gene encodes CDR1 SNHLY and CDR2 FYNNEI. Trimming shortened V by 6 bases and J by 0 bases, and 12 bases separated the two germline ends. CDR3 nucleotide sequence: TGTGCCAGCAGAGCCGTGAGGAATAGCAATCAGCCCCAGCATTTT. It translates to CASRAVRNSNQPQHF.

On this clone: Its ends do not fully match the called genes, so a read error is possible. The CDR3 nucleotides read TGTGCCAGCACTGAACAGGGACACTATGGCTACACCTTC. This translates into CASTEQGHYGYTF. This rearrangement joins TRBV6-1 to TRBJ1-2, with TRBD1 as a possible D gene (6 bases). Germline loops: CDR1 MNHNS, CDR2 SASEGT. The CDR3 totals 13 residues.

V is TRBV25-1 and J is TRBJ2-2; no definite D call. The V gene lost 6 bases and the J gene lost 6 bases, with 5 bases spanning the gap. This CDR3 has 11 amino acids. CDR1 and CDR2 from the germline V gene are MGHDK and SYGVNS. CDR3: CASRVAGELFF. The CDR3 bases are TGTGCCAGCAGGGTCGCCGGGGAGCTGTTTTTT.